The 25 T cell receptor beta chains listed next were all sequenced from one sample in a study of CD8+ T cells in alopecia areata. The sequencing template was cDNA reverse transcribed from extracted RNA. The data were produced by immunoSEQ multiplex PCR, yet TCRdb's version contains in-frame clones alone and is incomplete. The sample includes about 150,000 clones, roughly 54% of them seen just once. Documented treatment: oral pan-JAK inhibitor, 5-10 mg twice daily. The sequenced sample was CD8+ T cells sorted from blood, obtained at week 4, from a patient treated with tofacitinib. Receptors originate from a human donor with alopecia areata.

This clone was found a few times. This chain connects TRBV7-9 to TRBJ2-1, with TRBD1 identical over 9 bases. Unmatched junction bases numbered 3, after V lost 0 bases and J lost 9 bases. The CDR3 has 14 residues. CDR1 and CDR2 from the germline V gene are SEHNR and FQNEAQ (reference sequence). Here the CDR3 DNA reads TGTGCCAGCAGCTTAGCAGGGACAGGGCTTGAGCAGTTCTTC. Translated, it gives CASSLAGTGLEQFF.

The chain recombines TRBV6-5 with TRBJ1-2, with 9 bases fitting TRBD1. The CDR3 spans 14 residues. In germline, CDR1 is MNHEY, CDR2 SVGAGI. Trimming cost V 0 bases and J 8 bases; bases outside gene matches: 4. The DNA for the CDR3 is TGTGCCAGCAGTTACTCAGACAGGGGGTACGGCTACACCTTC. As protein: CASSYSDRGYGYTF.

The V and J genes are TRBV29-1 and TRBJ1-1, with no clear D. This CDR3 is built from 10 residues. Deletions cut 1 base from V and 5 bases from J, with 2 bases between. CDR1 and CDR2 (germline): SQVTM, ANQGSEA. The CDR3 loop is CSVEGTEAFF. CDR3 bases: TGCAGCGTTGAAGGGACTGAAGCTTTCTTT.

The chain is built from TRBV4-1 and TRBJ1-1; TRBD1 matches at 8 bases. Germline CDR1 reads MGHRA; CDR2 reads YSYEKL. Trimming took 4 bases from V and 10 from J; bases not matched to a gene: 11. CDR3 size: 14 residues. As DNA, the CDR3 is TGCGCCAGCAGCCTACAAGTCAGGACAGGGCCAGCTTTCTTT. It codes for CASSLQVRTGPAFF.

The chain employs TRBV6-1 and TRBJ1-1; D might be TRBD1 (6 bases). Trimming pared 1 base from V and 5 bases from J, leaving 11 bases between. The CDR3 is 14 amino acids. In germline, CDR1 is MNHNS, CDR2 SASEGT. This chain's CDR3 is CASSEGTGWTEAFF. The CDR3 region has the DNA TGTGCCAGCAGTGAAGGCACAGGGTGGACTGAAGCTTTCTTT.

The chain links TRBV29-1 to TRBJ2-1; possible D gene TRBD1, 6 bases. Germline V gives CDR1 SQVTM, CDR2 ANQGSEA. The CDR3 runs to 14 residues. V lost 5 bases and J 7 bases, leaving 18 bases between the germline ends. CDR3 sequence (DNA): TGCAGCGTTCCGACAGGCCCCTTATGGAATGAGCAGTTCTTC. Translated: CSVPTGPLWNEQFF.

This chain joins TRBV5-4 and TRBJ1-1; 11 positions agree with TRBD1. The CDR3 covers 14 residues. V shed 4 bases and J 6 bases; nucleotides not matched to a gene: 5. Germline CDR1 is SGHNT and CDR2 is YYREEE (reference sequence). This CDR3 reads CASSLWDRGSEAFF. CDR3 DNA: TGTGCCAGCAGCCTGTGGGACAGGGGGTCTGAAGCTTTCTTT. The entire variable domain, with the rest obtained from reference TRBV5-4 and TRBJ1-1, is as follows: ETGVTQSPTHLIKTRGQQVTLRCSSQSGHNTVSWYQQALGQGPQFIFQYYREEENGRGNFPPRFSGLQFPNYSSELNVNALELDDSALYLCASSLWDRGSEAFFGQGTRLTVV.

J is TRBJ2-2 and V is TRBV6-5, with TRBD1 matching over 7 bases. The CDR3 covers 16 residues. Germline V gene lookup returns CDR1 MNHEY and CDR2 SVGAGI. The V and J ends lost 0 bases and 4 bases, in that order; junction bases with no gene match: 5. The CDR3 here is CASSYSNSGGTGELFF. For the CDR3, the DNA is TGTGCCAGCAGTTACTCGAATTCAGGGGGCACCGGGGAGCTGTTTTTT.

CDR3 DNA sequence: TGTGCCAGCAGCCAAACCGGGACAGGCACGTACGAGCAGTACTTC. This codes for CASSQTGTGTYEQYF. The chain combines TRBV13 with TRBJ2-7; 8 bases align to TRBD1. The CDR3 extends over 15 amino acids. Germline values: CDR1 PRHDT, CDR2 FYEKMQ (reference sequence). V shed 5 bases, J shed 4 bases, and the junction held 10 bases outside the gene matches. Full variable domain (rest looked up from reference TRBV13 and TRBJ2-7): AAGVIQSPRHLIKEKRETATLKCYPIPRHDTVYWYQQGPGQDPQFLISFYEKMQSDKGSIPDRFSAQQFSDYHSELNMSSLELGDSALYFCASSQTGTGTYEQYFGPGTRLTVT.

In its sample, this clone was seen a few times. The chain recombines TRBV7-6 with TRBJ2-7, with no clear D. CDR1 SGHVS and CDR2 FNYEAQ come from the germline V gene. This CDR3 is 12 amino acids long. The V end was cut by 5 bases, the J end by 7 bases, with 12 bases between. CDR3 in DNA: TGTGCCAGCAGCCTTCCATCCGGGGAGCAGTACTTC. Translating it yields CASSLPSGEQYF.

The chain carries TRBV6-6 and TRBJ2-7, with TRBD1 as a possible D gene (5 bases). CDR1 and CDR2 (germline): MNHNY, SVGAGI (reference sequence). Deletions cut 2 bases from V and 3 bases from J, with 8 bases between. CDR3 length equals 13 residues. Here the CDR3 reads CASSYADNYEQYF. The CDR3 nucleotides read TGTGCCAGCAGTTACGCGGACAACTACGAGCAGTACTTC.

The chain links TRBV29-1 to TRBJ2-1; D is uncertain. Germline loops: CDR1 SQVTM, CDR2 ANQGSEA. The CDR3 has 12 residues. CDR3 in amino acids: CTGEDAANEQFF. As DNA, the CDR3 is TGCACCGGCGAGGACGCCGCCAATGAGCAGTTCTTC.

As DNA, the CDR3 is TGTGCCAGCAGTTTGCGGGGGACCGGCTATGGCTACACCTTC. Its translation: CASSLRGTGYGYTF. The chain has TRBV27 and TRBJ1-2; tentatively, D is TRBD1 (5 bases). Trimming removed 3 bases at V and 4 bases at J, with 12 bases between. The germline V gene has CDR1 MNHEY and CDR2 SMNVEV (reference sequence). The CDR3 extends over 14 amino acids.

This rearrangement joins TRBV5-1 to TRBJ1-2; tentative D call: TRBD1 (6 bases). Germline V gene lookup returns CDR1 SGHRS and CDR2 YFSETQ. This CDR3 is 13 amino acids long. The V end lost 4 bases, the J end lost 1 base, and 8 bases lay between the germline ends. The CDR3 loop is CASSPGVNYGYTF. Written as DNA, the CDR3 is TGCGCCAGCAGCCCAGGGGTTAACTATGGCTACACCTTC.

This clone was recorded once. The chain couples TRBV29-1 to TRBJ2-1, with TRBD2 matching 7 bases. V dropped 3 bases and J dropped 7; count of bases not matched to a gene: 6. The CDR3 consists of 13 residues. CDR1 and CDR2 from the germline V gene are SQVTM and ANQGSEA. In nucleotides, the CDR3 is TGCAGCGTTGAGCTAGCGGTAAAGAATGAGCAGTTCTTC. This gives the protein CSVELAVKNEQFF.

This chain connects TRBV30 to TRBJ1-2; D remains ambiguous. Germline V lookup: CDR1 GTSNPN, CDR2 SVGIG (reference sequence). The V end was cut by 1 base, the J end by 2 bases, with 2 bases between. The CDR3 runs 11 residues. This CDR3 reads CAWSENYGYTF. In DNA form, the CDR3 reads TGTGCCTGGAGTGAGAACTATGGCTACACCTTC.

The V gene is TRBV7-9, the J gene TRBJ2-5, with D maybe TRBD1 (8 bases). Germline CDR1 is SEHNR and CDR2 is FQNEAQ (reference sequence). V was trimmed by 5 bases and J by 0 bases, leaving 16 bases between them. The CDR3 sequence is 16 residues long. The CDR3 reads CASSPGGGGDQETQYF. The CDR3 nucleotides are TGTGCCAGCAGCCCAGGGGGCGGGGGCGACCAAGAGACCCAGTACTTC.

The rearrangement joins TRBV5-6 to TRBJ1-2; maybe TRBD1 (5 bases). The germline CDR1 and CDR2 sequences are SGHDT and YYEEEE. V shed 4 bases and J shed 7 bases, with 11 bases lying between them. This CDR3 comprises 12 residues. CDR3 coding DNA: TGTGCCAGCAGCGGACCAGGGCTTGGCTACACCTTC. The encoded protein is CASSGPGLGYTF.

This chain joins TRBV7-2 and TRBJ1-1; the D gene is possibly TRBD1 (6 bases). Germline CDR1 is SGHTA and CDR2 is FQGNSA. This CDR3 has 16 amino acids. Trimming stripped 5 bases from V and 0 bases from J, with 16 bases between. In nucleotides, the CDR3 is TGTGCCAGCAGCACCCCCCGGGGGGCAGTGAACACTGAAGCTTTCTTT. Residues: CASSTPRGAVNTEAFF.

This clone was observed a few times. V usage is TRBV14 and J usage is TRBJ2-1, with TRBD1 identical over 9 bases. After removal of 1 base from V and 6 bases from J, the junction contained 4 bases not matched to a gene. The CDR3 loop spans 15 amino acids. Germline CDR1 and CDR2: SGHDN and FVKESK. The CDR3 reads CASSQAGQGFNEQFF. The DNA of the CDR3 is TGTGCCAGCAGCCAAGCCGGACAGGGGTTCAATGAGCAGTTCTTC. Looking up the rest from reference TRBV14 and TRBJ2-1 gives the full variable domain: EAGVTQFPSHSVIEKGQTVTLRCDPISGHDNLYWYRRVMGKEIKFLLHFVKESKQDESGMPNNRFLAERTGGTYSTLKVQPAELEDSGVYFCASSQAGQGFNEQFFGPGTRLTVL.

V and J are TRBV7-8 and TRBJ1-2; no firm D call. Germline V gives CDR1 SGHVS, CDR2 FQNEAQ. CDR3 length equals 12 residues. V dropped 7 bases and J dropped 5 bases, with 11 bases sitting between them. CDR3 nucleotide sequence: TGTGCCAGCACCTCAATGGGTTATGGCTACACCTTC. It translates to CASTSMGYGYTF.

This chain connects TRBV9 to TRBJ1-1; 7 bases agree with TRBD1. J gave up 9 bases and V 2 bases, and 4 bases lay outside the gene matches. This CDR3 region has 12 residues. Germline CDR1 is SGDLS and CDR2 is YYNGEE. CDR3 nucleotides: TGTGCCAGCAGCGTCGGAGGGGGCAAAGCTTTCTTT. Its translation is CASSVGGGKAFF.

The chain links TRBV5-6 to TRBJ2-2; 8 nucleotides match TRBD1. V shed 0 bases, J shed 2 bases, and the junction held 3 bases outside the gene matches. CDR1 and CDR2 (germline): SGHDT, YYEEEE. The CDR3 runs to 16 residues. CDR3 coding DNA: TGTGCCAGCAGCTTGGCCAGGGGGCTCAACACCGGGGAGCTGTTTTTT. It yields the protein CASSLARGLNTGELFF.

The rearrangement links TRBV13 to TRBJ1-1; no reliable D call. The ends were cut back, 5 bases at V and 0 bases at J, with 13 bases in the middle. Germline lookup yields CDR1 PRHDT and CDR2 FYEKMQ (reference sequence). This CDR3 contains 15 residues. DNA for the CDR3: TGTGCCAGCAGCGTTACGGCCGAACTGAACACTGAAGCTTTCTTT. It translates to CASSVTAELNTEAFF.

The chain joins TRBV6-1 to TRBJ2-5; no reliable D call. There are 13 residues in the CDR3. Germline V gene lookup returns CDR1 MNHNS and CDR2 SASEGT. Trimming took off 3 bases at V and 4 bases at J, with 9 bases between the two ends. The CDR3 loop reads CASSDWSRETQYF. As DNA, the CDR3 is TGTGCCAGCAGTGATTGGAGTAGAGAGACCCAGTACTTC.